This T cell receptor (beta chain) was obtained from a study of metastatic and nonmetastatic thyroid tumors. Study context: Repertoires were compared across blood and tumor or nodule tissue from malignant and benign thyroid patients. Overall study findings and caveats: Reportedly, malignant thyroid tumors had significantly higher TCR beta diversity than benign nodules, in blood and tumor.

This clone was counted only a few times. No antigen is known for it. The entire patient cohort was treatment-naive prior to thyroid surgery. The authors' processing: The study took CDR3 differences across clinicopathological groups and made a distant-metastasis classifier for papillary thyroid cancer from them. Using MiXCR, TCRdb reanalyzed the PCR reads. The V and J calls here are based on TCRdb, not the publication. In the table there are approximately 7,400 clones, under 35% of which are singletons. CDR3 length: 15 residues. Germline CDR1 is DFQATT and CDR2 is SNEGSKA (reference sequence). The V gene end was trimmed by 3 bases and the J gene end by 4 bases; junction bases not matched to a gene: 5.

Material: adjacent normal tissue. This receptor was obtained from a female donor with papillary thyroid cancer or a benign thyroid nodule (not recorded which). Some clones in this sample may be carry-over from other donors' samples. The chain links TRBV20-1 to TRBJ2-2; 10 bases are a match to TRBD2. The CDR3 sequence is CSARVLAGLTGELFF. The CDR3, as DNA: TGCAGTGCTAGGGTACTAGCGGGACTCACCGGGGAGCTGTTTTTT.